These 7 T cell receptor beta chains came from one sample sequenced in a study of a mutant IDH1 vaccine in newly diagnosed glioma. Time point defined: week 11, during vaccination. The investigators gave 300 ug of mutant IDH1 20-mer peptide in each vaccine dose, together with topical imiquimod. The data were produced by immunoSEQ multiplex PCR, yet TCRdb's version contains in-frame clones alone and is incomplete. This sample has roughly 70,000 clones; approximately 84% occur once, and the top ten carry about 9.4%. These TCRs' antigens remain unknown. Sample: PBMCs, taken from a glioma patient whose treatment included an IDH1 peptide vaccine. The receptors shown here come from a woman aged 45-65 years with glioma.

This clone was seen more than once but under ten times. The genes are TRBV29-1 and TRBJ1-1; TRBD1 matches at 8 bases. CDR1 and CDR2 (germline): SQVTM, ANQGSEA. The CDR3 is 13 residues long. With 7 bases clipped from V and 0 bases from J, the junction kept 4 bases outside the gene matches. The CDR3 reads CSARTGMNTEAFF. For the CDR3, the DNA is TGCAGCGCCAGGACAGGGATGAACACTGAAGCTTTCTTT.

The chain carries TRBV4-1 and TRBJ2-3; 12 bases are shared with TRBD2. The junction had 5 bases not matched to a gene; V was cut back by 0 bases and J by 7 bases. The germline V gene has CDR1 MGHRA and CDR2 YSYEKL. The CDR3 is 16 residues long. The CDR3 DNA follows: TGCGCCAGCAGCCAAGAACCTAGCGGGGGGGTAAATACGCAGTATTTT. Amino acids: CASSQEPSGGVNTQYF.

This chain links TRBV19 with TRBJ1-2; D is uncertain. This CDR3 comprises 13 residues. Germline loops: CDR1 LNHDA, CDR2 SQIVND (reference sequence). With 4 bases removed from V and 3 bases from J, the gap between germline ends came to 9 bases. The CDR3 sequence: CASSNRLYYGYTF. DNA for the CDR3: TGTGCCAGTAGTAACAGACTCTACTATGGCTACACCTTC.

Only a few counts were recorded for this clone. The chain combines TRBV28 with TRBJ1-6; 8 bases line up with TRBD1. Germline CDR1 MDHEN, CDR2 SYDVKM. V lost 5 bases, J lost 12 bases, and 3 bases stayed unmatched. The CDR3 consists of 12 residues. This chain's CDR3 is CASSDRGLPLHF. The CDR3, as DNA: TGTGCCAGCAGTGACAGGGGACTACCCCTCCACTTT.

J is TRBJ1-4 and V is TRBV30; tentative D call: TRBD1 (5 bases). V dropped 2 bases and J dropped 3 bases, with 7 bases sitting between them. The length of the CDR3 is 13 residues. Per germline, CDR1 GTSNPN and CDR2 SVGIG (reference sequence). CDR3 in DNA: TGTGCCTGGAGTCGGGACCCTAATGAAAAACTGTTTTTT. This gives the protein CAWSRDPNEKLFF.

The table lists this clone with a few counts. Here the CDR3 reads CASSLAGPGAFF. The CDR3 nucleotides read TGCGCCAGCAGCTTGGCGGGGCCCGGAGCTTTCTTT. The chain links TRBV5-1 to TRBJ1-1; weak D call: TRBD1 (5 bases). CDR3 size: 12 residues. V was cut by 0 bases and J by 10 bases, with 10 bases left in between. CDR1 and CDR2 (germline): SGHRS, YFSETQ.

The rearrangement links TRBV7-2 to TRBJ2-5; a weak D match, TRBD2 (7 bases). This CDR3 region has 17 residues. With 1 base removed from V and 5 bases from J, the gap between germline ends came to 20 bases. Looked up from germline, CDR1 is SGHTA and CDR2 is FQGNSA. The CDR3 region is CASSLGSGGGARETQYF. The CDR3 coding sequence is TGTGCCAGCAGCTTAGGGAGCGGAGGGGGGGCCCGGGAGACCCAGTACTTC.